This TCR beta chain comes out of a study of blood T cells in healthy people across ages. The germline V gene has CDR1 MNHEY and CDR2 SVGAGI. This CDR3 contains 14 residues. The junction had 5 bases not matched to a gene; V was cut back by 2 bases and J by 8 bases. PCR was performed a second time for roughly 7 to 11 cycles using a sample-barcoded 5' primer and a J-beta primer mix. Each CDR3 protein is one row after TCRdb ran MiXCR on the 5' RACE reads. This sample has 1.2 million to 1.5 million distinct CDR3 sequences, with approximately 59% found just once. The genes are TRBV6-5 and TRBJ1-2, with 10 nucleotides matching TRBD1. The source of this sequence is a man between 18 and 35 years old in good health. The material sequenced was blood. DNA of the CDR3: TGTGCCAGCAGTTACGGGGACAGGGGAGTCGGCTACACCTTC. It encodes CASSYGDRGVGYTF.